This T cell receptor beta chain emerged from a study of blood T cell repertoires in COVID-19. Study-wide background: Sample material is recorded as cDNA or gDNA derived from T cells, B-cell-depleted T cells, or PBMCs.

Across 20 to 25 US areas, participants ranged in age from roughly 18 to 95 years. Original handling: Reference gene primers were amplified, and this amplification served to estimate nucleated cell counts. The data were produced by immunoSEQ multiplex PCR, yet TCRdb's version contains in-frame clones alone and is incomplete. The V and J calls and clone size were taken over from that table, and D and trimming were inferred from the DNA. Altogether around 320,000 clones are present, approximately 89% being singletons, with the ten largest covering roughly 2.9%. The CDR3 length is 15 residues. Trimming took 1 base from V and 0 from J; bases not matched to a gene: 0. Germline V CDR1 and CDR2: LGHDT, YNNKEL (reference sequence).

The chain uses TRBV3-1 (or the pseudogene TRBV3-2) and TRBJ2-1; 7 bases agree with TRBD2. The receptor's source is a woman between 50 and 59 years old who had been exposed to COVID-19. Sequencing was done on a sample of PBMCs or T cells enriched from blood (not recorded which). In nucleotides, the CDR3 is TGTGCCAGCAGCCAAGCGGGAGGCTCCTACAATGAGCAGTTCTTC. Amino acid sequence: CASSQAGGSYNEQFF.